The present entry profiles one T cell receptor (beta chain) with its context. The CDR3 has 14 residues. V was pared by 7 bases and J by 2 bases, with 8 bases of the junction left unmatched. In germline, CDR1 is SQVTM, CDR2 ANQGSEA. The study drew participants aged about 18 to 95 years from under 30 US areas. The data were taken from a study of blood T cell repertoires in COVID-19. Overall study: Samples taken during acute and convalescent COVID-19 were collected in the United States, Italy and Spain. The cDNA or gDNA used as material had been derived from T cells, B-cell-depleted T cells, or PBMCs.

Libraries were prepared by immunoSEQ multiplex PCR; TCRdb keeps only in-frame clonotypes and omits some of them. The sample has about 250,000 clones, 86% seen once. The chain is built from TRBV29-1 and TRBJ2-1; 7 bases fit TRBD2. This sequence originates from a man between 18 and 29 years old who had recovered from COVID-19. Source material: PBMCs or T cells enriched from blood (not recorded which). CDR3 in DNA: TGCAGCGCGAGACAGCGGGGCACCTACAATGAGCAGTTCTTC. This sequence encodes CSARQRGTYNEQFF.